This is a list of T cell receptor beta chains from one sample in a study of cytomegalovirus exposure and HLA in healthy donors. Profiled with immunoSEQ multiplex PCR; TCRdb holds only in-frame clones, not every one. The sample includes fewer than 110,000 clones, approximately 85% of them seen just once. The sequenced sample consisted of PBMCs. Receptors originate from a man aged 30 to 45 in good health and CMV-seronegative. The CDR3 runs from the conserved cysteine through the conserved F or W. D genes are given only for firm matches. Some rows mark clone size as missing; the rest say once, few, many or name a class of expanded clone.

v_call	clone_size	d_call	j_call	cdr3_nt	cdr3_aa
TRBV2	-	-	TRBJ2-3	TGTGCCAGTGCCCTGGGGGGAGGTATCACAGATACGCAGTATTTT	CASALGGGITDTQYF
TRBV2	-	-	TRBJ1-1	TGTGCCAGCAGTGTGACACTTACGAACACTGAAGCTTTCTTT	CASSVTLTNTEAFF
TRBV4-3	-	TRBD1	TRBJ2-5	TGCGCCAGCAGCCAAGTTTCCTGGGACAGGGGCGGGCAGACCCAGTACTTC	CASSQVSWDRGGQTQYF
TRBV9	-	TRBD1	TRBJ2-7	TGTGCCAGCAGCGACCCGGGGACAGGGGGAACCTACGAGCAGTACTTC	CASSDPGTGGTYEQYF
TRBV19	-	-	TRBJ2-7	TGTGCCAGTAGTATAGGACAGTCCTACGAGCAGTACTTC	CASSIGQSYEQYF
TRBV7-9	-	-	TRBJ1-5	TGTGCCAGCAGCTTCCGGGACACCCATCAGCCCCAGCATTTT	CASSFRDTHQPQHF
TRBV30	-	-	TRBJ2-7	TGTGCCTGGAGTATTGGGGGAGGCGAGCAGTACTTC	CAWSIGGGEQYF
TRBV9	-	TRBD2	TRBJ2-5	TGTGCCAGCAGCGTCGGGTGGGCTAGCGGGGGGGAAGAGACCCAGTACTTC	CASSVGWASGGEETQYF
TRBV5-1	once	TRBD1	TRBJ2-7	TGCGCCAGCAGCGATGGACAGGGGGCGGGCGAGCAGTACTTC	CASSDGQGAGEQYF
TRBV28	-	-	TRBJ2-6	TGTGCCAGCAGTTTACCGGGGGTCGCCGGGGCCAACGTCCTGACTTTC	CASSLPGVAGANVLTF
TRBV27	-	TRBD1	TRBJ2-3	TGTGCCAGCAGTGCCACCCACACCAGGGGGTTCGTGGCATTGACAGATACGCAGTATTTT	CASSATHTRGFVALTDTQYF
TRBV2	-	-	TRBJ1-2	TGTGCCAGCAAGGCGGGGTCAGACTATGGCTACACCTTC	CASKAGSDYGYTF
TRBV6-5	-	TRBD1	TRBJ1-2	TGTGCCAGCAGTTACACTTCCACAGGGGACTATGGCTACACCTTC	CASSYTSTGDYGYTF
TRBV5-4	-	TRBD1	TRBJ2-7	TGTGCCAGCAGCACTGCGACAGGGGGTGGTGGGTTGGACGAGCAGTACTTC	CASSTATGGGGLDEQYF
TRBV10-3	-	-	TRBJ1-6	TGTGCCATCAGTGAAGGGGGTAGGAATTCACCCCTCCACTTT	CAISEGGRNSPLHF
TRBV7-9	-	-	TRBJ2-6	TGTGCCACCGTTGGGGGGGGCAGAATACCCCTCTGGGCCAACGTCCTGACTTTC	CATVGGGRIPLWANVLTF
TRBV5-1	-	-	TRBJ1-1	TGCGCCAGCAGCACCGGACAGACTGAAGCTTTCTTT	CASSTGQTEAFF
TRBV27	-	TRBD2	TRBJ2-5	TGTGCCAGCATCGCTAGCGGGGGGGACGGGACCCAGTACTTC	CASIASGGDGTQYF
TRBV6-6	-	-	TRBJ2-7	TGTGCCAGCAGTTTTCGGGGATTGTACGAGCAGTACTTC	CASSFRGLYEQYF
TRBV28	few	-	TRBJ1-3	TGTGCCAGCATGGCCTCTGGAAACACCATATATTTT	CASMASGNTIYF
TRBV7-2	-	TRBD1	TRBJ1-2	TGTGCCAGCAGCGCCCAGACAGGGTTCCATGGCTACACCTTC	CASSAQTGFHGYTF
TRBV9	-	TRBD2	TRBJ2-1	TGTGCCAGCAGCGTAGACGGGGGGGGTTCCTACAATGAGCAGTTCTTC	CASSVDGGGSYNEQFF
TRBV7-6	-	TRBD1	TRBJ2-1	TGTGCCAGCAGCTTAGATTCGGGCAGGGGGAATGAGCAGTTCTTC	CASSLDSGRGNEQFF
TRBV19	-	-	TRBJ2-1	TGTGCCAGTAGTATCATCACTAGCTCCTACAATGAGCAGTTCTTC	CASSIITSSYNEQFF
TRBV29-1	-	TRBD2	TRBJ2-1	TGCAGCGGGGCCGGCGGGAGTCACCACGAAACCTACAATGAGCAGTTCTTC	CSGAGGSHHETYNEQFF
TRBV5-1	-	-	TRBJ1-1	TGCGCCAGCAGCTCAGGATCCTCCACTGAAGCTTTCTTT	CASSSGSSTEAFF
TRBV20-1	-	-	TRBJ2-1	TGCAGTGGGGGCAGGGTAATTGAGCAGTTCTTC	CSGGRVIEQFF
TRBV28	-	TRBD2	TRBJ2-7	TGTGCCAGCAAGGAGGCTAGCGGACTATCCTACGAGCAGTACTTC	CASKEASGLSYEQYF
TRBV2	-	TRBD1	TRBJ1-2	TGTGCCAGCAGTGGTCCAGGGGGCGTCTATGGCTACACCTTC	CASSGPGGVYGYTF
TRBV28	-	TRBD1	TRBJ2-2	TGTGCCAGCAGTTTAACGGGACAGGGGGCAAGAACCGGGGAGCTGTTTTTT	CASSLTGQGARTGELFF
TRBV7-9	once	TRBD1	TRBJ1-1	TGTGCCAGCAGCTTAGGAAAAGTGGGACAGGGGAACACTGAAGCTTTCTTT	CASSLGKVGQGNTEAFF
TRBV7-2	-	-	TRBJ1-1	TGTGCCAGCAGCGTCAGGGGGAACACTGAAGCTTTCTTT	CASSVRGNTEAFF
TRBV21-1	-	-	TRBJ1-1	-	CASSKVKHLVGLGAFF
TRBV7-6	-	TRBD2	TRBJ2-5	TGTGCCAGCAGCTTAGGTCCTAGCGGGAGTACGGAGACCCAGTACTTC	CASSLGPSGSTETQYF
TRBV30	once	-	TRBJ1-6	TGTGCCTGGAAGGTCGGTGACCTCGGGGATTCACCCCTCCACTTT	CAWKVGDLGDSPLHF
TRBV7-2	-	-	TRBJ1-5	TGTGCCAGCAGCTTAGGGTTGAGACAGCCCCAGCATTTT	CASSLGLRQPQHF
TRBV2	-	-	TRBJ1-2	TGTGCCAGCAGTGCGGCCAGGGCCTATGGCTACACCTTC	CASSAARAYGYTF
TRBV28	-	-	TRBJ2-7	TGTGCCAGCAGTTTTGGCTTATCCTACGAGCAGTACTTC	CASSFGLSYEQYF
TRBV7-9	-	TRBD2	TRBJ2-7	TGTGCCAGCAGCACAATAATGCGCGGGAGCTACGAGCAGTACTTC	CASSTIMRGSYEQYF
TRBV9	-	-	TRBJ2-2	TGTGCCAGCACCCCCGGAGGGAGACCCCAACCGAACACCGGGGAGCTGTTTTTT	CASTPGGRPQPNTGELFF
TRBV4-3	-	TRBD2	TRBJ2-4	TGCGCCAGCAGCCAAAAAACGGTGGGCGGGCTAGCGGGAGATTTAGCCAAAAACATTCAGTACTTC	CASSQKTVGGLAGDLAKNIQYF
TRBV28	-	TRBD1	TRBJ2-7	TGTGCCAGCAGTATCCTGGACAGGACGCAGTACTTC	CASSILDRTQYF
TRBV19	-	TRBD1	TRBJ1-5	TGTGCCAGTAGGCCCTCCCCGGACAGGGGCAATCAGCCCCAGCATTTT	CASRPSPDRGNQPQHF
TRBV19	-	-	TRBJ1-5	TGTGCCAGTAGCCTAAGCATAACAGGTAGGGGGAATCAGCCCCAGCATTTT	CASSLSITGRGNQPQHF
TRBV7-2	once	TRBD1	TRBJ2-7	TGTGCCAGCAGCCCAGGGGGCGTCGACTACGAGCAGTACTTC	CASSPGGVDYEQYF
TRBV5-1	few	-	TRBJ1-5	TGCGCCAGCAGAGCGGGGACAACCCAGACCCTCGGCAATCAGCCCCAGCATTTT	CASRAGTTQTLGNQPQHF
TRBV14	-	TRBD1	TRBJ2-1	TGTGCCAGCAGCCTTTTGGGGACAGGAGCCTACAATGAGCAGTTCTTC	CASSLLGTGAYNEQFF
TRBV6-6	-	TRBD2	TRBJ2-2	TGTGCCAGCCTTACGGGGGGGGCCGGGGAGCTGTTTTTT	CASLTGGAGELFF
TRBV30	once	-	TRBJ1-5	TGTGCCTGGAGTCTCAGGGGCGGTCAGCCCCAGCATTTT	CAWSLRGGQPQHF
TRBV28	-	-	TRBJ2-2	TGTGCCAGCAGCACACCCCCCAGGGAGCTGTTTTTT	CASSTPPRELFF
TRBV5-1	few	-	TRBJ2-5	TGCGCCAGCGGGTCACAGGGTGGAGAGACCCAGTACTTC	CASGSQGGETQYF
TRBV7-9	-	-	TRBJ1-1	TGTGCCAGCAGCTTAGGCAGGCTGTACACTGAAGCTTTCTTT	CASSLGRLYTEAFF
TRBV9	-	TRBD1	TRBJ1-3	TGTGCCAGCAGCGTAGCTATCGCAGGGGGAGACACCATATATTTT	CASSVAIAGGDTIYF
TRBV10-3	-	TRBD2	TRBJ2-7	TGTGCCATCAGTGAGTCGGAACTAGCGGGAGCCAACGAGCAGTACTTC	CAISESELAGANEQYF